A single sample gave rise to the 30 T cell receptor beta chains below, sequenced in a study of shared T cell receptors in the human thymus. Generated by immunoSEQ multiplex PCR, the TCRdb table keeps only in-frame clones and is missing some. The data hold under 450,000 clones, with approximately 95% observed a single time. The sample taken for sequencing was thymocytes. Receptors originate from a human donor.

The chain employs TRBV25-1 and TRBJ2-1; possible D gene TRBD2, 6 bases. Trimming shortened V by 10 bases and J by 1 base, and 20 bases separated the two germline ends. The CDR3 covers 16 residues. Germline loops: CDR1 MGHDK, CDR2 SYGVNS. The chain's CDR3 is CATTARTGASYNEQFF. CDR3 nucleotides: TGTGCCACAACAGCGAGAACGGGAGCTTCCTACAATGAGCAGTTCTTC. Together with reference TRBV25-1 and TRBJ2-1, the CDR3 gives the full variable domain: EADIYQTPRYLVIGTGKKITLECSQTMGHDKMYWYQQDPGMELHLIHYSYGVNSTEKGDLSSESTVSRIRTEHFPLTLESARPSHTSQYLCATTARTGASYNEQFFGPGTRLTVL.

The J gene is TRBJ1-2, the V gene TRBV5-1, with 8 bases matching TRBD1. This CDR3 comprises 19 residues. V lost 1 base, J lost 4 bases, and 18 bases stayed unmatched. CDR1 is SGHRS and CDR2 is YFSETQ in the germline V gene. The CDR3 DNA reads as TGCGCCAGCAGCTTGTGCTCGTACCTTCCGGACAGGGTTGGCTATGGCTACACCTTC. Encoded protein: CASSLCSYLPDRVGYGYTF.

The V and J genes are TRBV7-8 and TRBJ2-2, with TRBD2 as a possible D gene (6 bases). Trimming removed 5 bases at V and 2 bases at J, with 18 bases between. Per germline, CDR1 SGHVS and CDR2 FQNEAQ. The CDR3 is 17 residues long. DNA for the CDR3: TGTGCCAGCAGCCCACCACGGACTAAGACTAACACCGGGGAGCTGTTTTTT. This translates into CASSPPRTKTNTGELFF.

The J gene is TRBJ1-4, the V gene TRBV7-6; D remains ambiguous. V lost 7 bases and J 8 bases, leaving 23 bases between the germline ends. The CDR3 contains 16 residues. In germline, CDR1 is SGHVS, CDR2 FNYEAQ. CDR3 residues: CASTTGGVRHQEKLFF. The CDR3 region has the DNA TGTGCCAGCACCACGGGCGGCGTCCGCCATCAGGAAAAACTGTTTTTT.

The chain is built from TRBV18 and TRBJ2-6; no clear D. This CDR3 region has 15 residues. Germline lookup yields CDR1 KGHSH and CDR2 LQKENI. V gave up 6 bases and J gave up 4 bases, with 13 bases separating them. CDR3 amino acids: CASSRLGVGANVLTF. The CDR3 bases are TGTGCCAGCTCGCGCCTTGGGGTGGGGGCCAACGTCCTGACTTTC.

V is TRBV10-1 and J is TRBJ2-3; D uncertain. V was clipped by 3 bases and J by 6 bases, with 13 bases between them. The CDR3 is 14 amino acids. Germline V CDR1 and CDR2: WNHNN, SYGVQD (reference sequence). For the CDR3, the DNA is TGCGCCAGCAGTGACACGGACCCCCGGGATACGCAGTATTTT. This codes for CASSDTDPRDTQYF.

Points on this clone: The germline gene is not matched at one end of the junction; a read error may be the cause. This chain joins TRBV5-6 and TRBJ2-7; tentatively, D is TRBD1 or TRBD2 (5 bases each). This CDR3 has 16 residues. From germline, CDR1 is SGHDT and CDR2 YYEEEE. The CDR3 DNA follows: TGTGCCGGCAGCTTGAGGGGCAGGGCCTTCCCCTACGAGCAGTACTTC. It yields the protein CAGSLRGRAFPYEQYF.

The chain is built from TRBV28 and TRBJ2-1; 16 bases fit TRBD2. CDR3 size: 16 residues. V lost 5 bases to trimming and J lost 9 bases; unmatched junction nucleotides: 7. Germline V gene lookup returns CDR1 MDHEN and CDR2 SYDVKM. The chain's CDR3 is CASSPGTSGRASEQFF. The DNA of the CDR3 is TGTGCCAGCAGTCCCGGGACTAGCGGGAGGGCCAGTGAGCAGTTCTTC.

This clone came up once. V and J are TRBV9 and TRBJ2-1; the D gene is possibly TRBD2 (5 bases). The germline gives CDR1 SGDLS, CDR2 YYNGEE. The ends were cut back, 0 bases at V and 4 bases at J, with 11 bases in the middle. The CDR3 is 15 residues long. CDR3 residues: CASSVVVGDYNEQFF. DNA of the CDR3: TGTGCCAGCAGCGTAGTTGTGGGAGATTACAATGAGCAGTTCTTC.

This sequence joins TRBV18 and TRBJ2-3; 10 positions match TRBD2. The CDR3 runs to 21 residues. The germline V gene has CDR1 KGHSH and CDR2 LQKENI. The V and J ends lost 2 bases and 2 bases, in that order; junction bases with no gene match: 19. This chain's CDR3 is CASSPSGGLAGETGHTDTQYF. The CDR3 nucleotides read TGTGCCAGCTCACCATCGGGGGGGCTAGCGGGAGAGACGGGCCACACAGATACGCAGTATTTT.

This clone was seen only once. The chain employs TRBV19 and TRBJ1-2; possible D gene TRBD1, 5 bases. Deletions cut 6 bases from V and 8 bases from J, with 16 bases between. The CDR3 sequence is 13 residues long. CDR1 is LNHDA and CDR2 is SQIVND in the germline V gene (reference sequence). CDR3 bases: TGTGCCAGTAGAATGGCAGGGTTTAGGGGCTACACCTTC. It translates to CASRMAGFRGYTF.

The chain carries TRBV27 and TRBJ2-7; perhaps TRBD1 as D (5 bases). V lost 5 bases and J 0 bases, leaving 20 bases between the germline ends. Per the germline V gene, CDR1 is MNHEY and CDR2 is SMNVEV (reference sequence). The length of the CDR3 is 17 residues. The CDR3 reads CASSGPTGRGSSYEQYF. CDR3 nucleotide sequence: TGTGCCAGCAGTGGGCCCACAGGCCGAGGCAGCTCCTACGAGCAGTACTTC.

The chain uses TRBV6-5 and TRBJ2-1, with 7 bases matching TRBD1. Trimming removed 5 bases from V and 7 bases from J; junction bases left unmatched: 5. Germline lookup yields CDR1 MNHEY and CDR2 SVGAGI. The CDR3 runs to 13 residues. The CDR3 DNA is TGTGCCAGCAGTCGACGACAGGGTAATGAGCAGTTCTTC. Its protein is CASSRRQGNEQFF.

The rearrangement uses TRBV4-3 and TRBJ1-3; D remains unclear. Germline V CDR1 and CDR2: LGHNA, YSLEER. V shed 0 bases and J shed 4 bases, with 7 bases lying between them. This CDR3 is 14 amino acids long. CDR3 in amino acids: CASSQDPGGNTIYF. CDR3 coding DNA: TGCGCCAGCAGCCAAGATCCAGGCGGAAACACCATATATTTT.

CDR3 nucleotides: TGTGCCATCAGTGAGAGACTAGCGGGGTCCTACGAGCAGTACTTC. Protein sequence: CAISERLAGSYEQYF. V gene TRBV10-3 combines with J gene TRBJ2-5, with 11 bases aligning to TRBD2. TRBJ2-7 explains the end of the DNA better; the J call may be wrong. CDR3 length: 15 amino acids. Germline V gene lookup returns CDR1 ENHRY and CDR2 SYGVKD.

This clone was observed a few times. The chain joins TRBV4-3 to TRBJ1-4; D may be TRBD1 (5 bases). CDR1 LGHNA and CDR2 YSLEER come from the germline V gene. Between the trimmed V and J ends, which lost 0 bases and 5 bases, there was a span of 10 bases. The CDR3 has 15 amino acids. CDR3 sequence reads: CASSQDWGANEKLFF. The CDR3 coding sequence is TGCGCCAGCAGCCAAGATTGGGGCGCAAATGAAAAACTGTTTTTT.

The count of this clone is one. The CDR3 nucleotides are TGTGCCAGCAGTTTATACGGGACAGGGGATGACTATGGCTACACCTTC. Amino acid sequence: CASSLYGTGDDYGYTF. This chain joins TRBV27 and TRBJ1-2; TRBD1 matches at 10 bases. V gave up 1 base and J gave up 3 bases; unmatched junction bases: 5. In germline, CDR1 is MNHEY, CDR2 SMNVEV (reference sequence). The CDR3 totals 16 residues.

V and J are TRBV19 and TRBJ2-5, with 10 bases lining up with TRBD2. The length of the CDR3 is 18 residues. Trimming at V came to 0 bases and at J to 3 bases, leaving 10 bases not matched to a gene. The germline CDR1 and CDR2 sequences are LNHDA and SQIVND (reference sequence). The CDR3 protein is CASSIDLGLADSKETQYF. The CDR3 nucleotides are TGTGCCAGTAGTATAGATCTCGGACTAGCGGACTCTAAAGAGACCCAGTACTTC.

The rearrangement joins TRBV5-4 to TRBJ1-4; TRBD1 matches at 8 bases. Germline-derived CDR1 and CDR2 are SGHNT and YYREEE (reference sequence). This CDR3 region has 15 residues. The trim removed 4 bases at V and 0 bases at J, leaving 2 bases unmatched. The CDR3 reads CASSPTGATNEKLFF. DNA of the CDR3: TGTGCCAGCAGCCCGACAGGGGCAACTAATGAAAAACTGTTTTTT. Together with reference TRBV5-4 and TRBJ1-4, the CDR3 gives the full variable domain: ETGVTQSPTHLIKTRGQQVTLRCSSQSGHNTVSWYQQALGQGPQFIFQYYREEENGRGNFPPRFSGLQFPNYSSELNVNALELDDSALYLCASSPTGATNEKLFFGSGTQLSVL.

The rearrangement uses TRBV9 and TRBJ2-3; 11 bases line up with TRBD2. The CDR3 consists of 16 residues. Trimming cost V 3 bases and J 5 bases; bases outside gene matches: 8. The germline V gene encodes CDR1 SGDLS and CDR2 YYNGEE. The CDR3 here is CASSAPTSGTEDTQYF. CDR3 coding DNA: TGTGCCAGCAGCGCCCCGACTAGCGGGACTGAAGATACGCAGTATTTT.

J is TRBJ1-1 and V is TRBV19; TRBD1 matches at 9 bases. J was trimmed by 5 bases and V by 6 bases; bases with no gene match: 10. The CDR3 extends over 15 amino acids. Germline lookup yields CDR1 LNHDA and CDR2 SQIVND (reference sequence). CDR3 bases: TGTGCCAGTAGATCAACAGGGGGCCGGCTGACTGAAGCTTTCTTT. This codes for CASRSTGGRLTEAFF.

V is TRBV5-6 and J is TRBJ2-7, with D uncertain. V was clipped by 7 bases and J by 2 bases, with 13 bases between them. The CDR3 is 13 amino acids. Germline lookup yields CDR1 SGHDT and CDR2 YYEEEE. The CDR3 region has the DNA TGTGCCAGCCGACCTAAGCCCGCCTACGAGCAGTACTTC. Translation gives CASRPKPAYEQYF.

The table lists this clone with a count of one. The rearrangement links TRBV27 to TRBJ2-1; TRBD2 matches 9 bases. The germline V gene encodes CDR1 MNHEY and CDR2 SMNVEV (reference sequence). The V segment lost 3 bases and the J segment 8 bases; nucleotides outside the gene matches: 8. CDR3 length equals 15 residues. The CDR3 DNA is TGTGCCAGCAGTTTCTTGGCGGGAGGGGCCGATGAGCAGTTCTTC. Translated: CASSFLAGGADEQFF.

J is TRBJ2-1 and V is TRBV5-6; TRBD1 agrees at 9 bases. Germline assignment: CDR1 SGHDT and CDR2 YYEEEE. The V segment lost 4 bases and the J segment 4 bases; nucleotides outside the gene matches: 6. This CDR3 has 15 amino acids. CDR3 nucleotides: TGTGCCAGCAGCGGGCCGGGACAGGGTTACAATGAGCAGTTCTTC. This gives the protein CASSGPGQGYNEQFF.

The gene calls are TRBV28 and TRBJ2-1, with 9 positions matching TRBD1. V lost 11 bases and J lost 6; bases outside the gene matches: 14. Germline V lookup: CDR1 MDHEN, CDR2 SYDVKM. The CDR3 has 15 amino acids. The CDR3 nucleotides are TGTGCCGGATCACCGGGACAGGGAAAGGTCAATGAGCAGTTCTTC. Its protein is CAGSPGQGKVNEQFF.

This clone showed up just a few times. The rearrangement joins TRBV28 to TRBJ2-5; 7 bases are shared with TRBD2. This CDR3 region has 15 residues. V gave up 3 bases and J gave up 3 bases; unmatched junction bases: 7. Germline V CDR1 and CDR2: MDHEN, SYDVKM. CDR3 residues: CASSFWASGKETQYF. DNA for the CDR3: TGTGCCAGCAGTTTTTGGGCTAGCGGTAAAGAGACCCAGTACTTC.

This chain uses TRBV14 with TRBJ2-7; 10 nucleotides match TRBD1. From germline, CDR1 is SGHDN and CDR2 FVKESK. This CDR3 spans 18 amino acids. Trimming at V came to 5 bases and at J to 6 bases, leaving 19 bases not matched to a gene. The chain's CDR3 is CASSGTPGQGSRESEQYF. Here the CDR3 DNA reads TGTGCCAGCAGCGGTACGCCGGGACAGGGGTCCCGGGAGTCCGAGCAGTACTTC.

The genes are TRBV6-5 and TRBJ2-2, with D tentatively TRBD2 (6 bases). Germline CDR1 reads MNHEY; CDR2 reads SVGAGI. The V gene lost 6 bases and the J gene lost 5 bases, with 13 bases spanning the gap. This CDR3 comprises 14 residues. The CDR3 DNA follows: TGTGCCAGCAGAACTACCGGGACTACCGGGGAGCTGTTTTTT. Its protein product is CASRTTGTTGELFF.

The rearrangement links TRBV28 to TRBJ2-3; 7 nucleotides match TRBD2. This CDR3 contains 17 residues. CDR1 MDHEN and CDR2 SYDVKM come from the germline V gene. After removal of 5 bases from V and 2 bases from J, the junction contained 13 bases not matched to a gene. The CDR3 DNA reads TGTGCCAGCAGTGGGAGCGGGGAAGCACCCCCCACAGATACGCAGTATTTT. Amino acid sequence: CASSGSGEAPPTDTQYF.

This rearrangement joins TRBV28 to TRBJ2-2; D is undetermined. Trimming removed 3 bases at V and 2 bases at J, with 28 bases between. The length of the CDR3 is 21 residues. Germline V gene data show CDR1 as MDHEN and CDR2 as SYDVKM. CDR3 in amino acids: CASSFLRIRAQQIVNTGELFF. CDR3 DNA sequence: TGTGCCAGCAGTTTTCTCAGGATACGAGCACAACAGATCGTAAACACCGGGGAGCTGTTTTTT. Combining the CDR3 with reference TRBV28 and TRBJ2-2 gives the whole variable domain DVKVTQSSRYLVKRTGEKVFLECVQDMDHENMFWYRQDPGLGLRLIYFSYDVKMKEKGDIPEGYSVSREKKERFSLILESASTNQTSMYLCASSFLRIRAQQIVNTGELFFGEGSRLTVL.